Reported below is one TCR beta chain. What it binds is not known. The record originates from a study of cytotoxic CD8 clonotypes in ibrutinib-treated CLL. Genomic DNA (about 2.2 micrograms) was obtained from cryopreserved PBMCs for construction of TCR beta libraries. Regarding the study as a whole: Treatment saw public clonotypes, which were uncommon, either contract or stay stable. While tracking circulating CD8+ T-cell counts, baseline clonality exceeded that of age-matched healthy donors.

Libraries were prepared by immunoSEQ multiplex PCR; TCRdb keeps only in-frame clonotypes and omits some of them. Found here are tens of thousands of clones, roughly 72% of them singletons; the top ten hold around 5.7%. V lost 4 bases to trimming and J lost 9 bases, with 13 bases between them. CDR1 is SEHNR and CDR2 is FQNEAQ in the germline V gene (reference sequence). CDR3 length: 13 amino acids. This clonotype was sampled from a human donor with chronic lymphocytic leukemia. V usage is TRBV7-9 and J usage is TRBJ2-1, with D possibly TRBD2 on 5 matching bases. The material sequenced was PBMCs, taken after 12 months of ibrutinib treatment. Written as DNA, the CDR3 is TGTGCCAGCAGCTCCTATTTACGGGGTGAGCAGTTCTTC. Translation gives CASSSYLRGEQFF.